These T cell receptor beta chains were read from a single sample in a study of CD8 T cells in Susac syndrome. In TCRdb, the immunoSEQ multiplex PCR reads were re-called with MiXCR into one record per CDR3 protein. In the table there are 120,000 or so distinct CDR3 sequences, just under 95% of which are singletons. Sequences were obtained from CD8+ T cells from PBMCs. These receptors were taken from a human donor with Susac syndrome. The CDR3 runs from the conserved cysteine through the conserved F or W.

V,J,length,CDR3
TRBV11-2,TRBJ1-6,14,CASSSDGLSSPLHF
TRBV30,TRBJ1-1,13,CAWIPEGNTEAFF
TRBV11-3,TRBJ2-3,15,CASSLGLAGPDTQYF
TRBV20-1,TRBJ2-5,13,CSAISGITETQYF
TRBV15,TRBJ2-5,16,CATSTKGQTYQETQYF
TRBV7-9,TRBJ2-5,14,CASSFWGSQETQYF
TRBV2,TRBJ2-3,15,CASSEGVANTDTQYF
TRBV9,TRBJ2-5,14,CASSVGQGKETQYF
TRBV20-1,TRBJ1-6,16,CSARQKTGDYNSPLHF
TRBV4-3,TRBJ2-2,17,CASSQDPLAMNTGELFF
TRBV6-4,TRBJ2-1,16,CASSVSFGDRGNEQFF
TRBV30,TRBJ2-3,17,CAWSVGFGTSATDTQYF
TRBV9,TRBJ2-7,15,CASSPAVAGTYEQYF
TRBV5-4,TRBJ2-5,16,CASSLKGGGGQETQYF
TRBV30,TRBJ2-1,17,CAALGVLSIPPYNEQFF
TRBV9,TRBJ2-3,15,CASSDTSGRPDTQYF
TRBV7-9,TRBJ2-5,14,CASSQTGDQETQYF
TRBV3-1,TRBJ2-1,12,CASSRPGCEQFF
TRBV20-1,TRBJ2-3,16,CSARDAAGGDTDTQYF
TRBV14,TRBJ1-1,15,CASSHPRAGHTEAFF
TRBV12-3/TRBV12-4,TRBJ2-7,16,CASSLSASGINDEQYF
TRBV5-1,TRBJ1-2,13,CASSLEQPYGYTF
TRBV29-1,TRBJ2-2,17,CSVETSSSGLNTGELFF
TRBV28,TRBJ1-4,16,CASRSRDRAPNEKLFF
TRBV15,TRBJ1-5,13,CATSRGRYGPQHF
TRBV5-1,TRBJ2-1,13,CASSPLEDNEQFF
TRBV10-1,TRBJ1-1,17,CASSESHRTEMNTEAFF
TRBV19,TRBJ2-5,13,CASSIPIRPAPDF
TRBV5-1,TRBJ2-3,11,CASRRTDTQYF
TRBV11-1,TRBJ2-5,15,CASSSPEESKETQYF
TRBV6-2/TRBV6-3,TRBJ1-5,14,CASSTWDRAQPQHF
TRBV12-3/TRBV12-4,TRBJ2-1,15,CASSSAQGLYNEQFF
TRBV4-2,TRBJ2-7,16,CASSQESNGPSYEQYF
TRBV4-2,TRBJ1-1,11,CASSHKTEAFF
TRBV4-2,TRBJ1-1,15,CASSQGAGRGTEAFF
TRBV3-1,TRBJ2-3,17,CASSQGRDTFSTDTQYF
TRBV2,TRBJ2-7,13,CASTQGQGYEQYF
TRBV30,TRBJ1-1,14,CAWGNGGETTEAFF
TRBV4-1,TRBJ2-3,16,CASSQHPMDGGGTQYF
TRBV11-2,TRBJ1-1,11,CASSSSGEAFF
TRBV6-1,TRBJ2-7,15,CASKRLAGDRDEQYF
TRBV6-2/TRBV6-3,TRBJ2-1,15,CASSSGQGATNEQFF
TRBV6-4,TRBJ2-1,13,CASSEGATNEQFF
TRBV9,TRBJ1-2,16,CASSVEYGPSAYGYTF
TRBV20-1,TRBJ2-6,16,CSAEAYRGPGANVLTF
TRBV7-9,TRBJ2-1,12,CASNPEVNEQFF
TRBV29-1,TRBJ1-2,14,CSVDRQDTNYGYTF
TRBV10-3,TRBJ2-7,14,CATERELAGSEQYF
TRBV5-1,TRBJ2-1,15,CASSLVTRTYNEQFF
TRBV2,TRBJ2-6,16,CASSEIRGTGANVLTF
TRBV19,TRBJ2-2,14,CASSPAGGSGELFF
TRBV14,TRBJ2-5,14,CASSQDDNQETQYF
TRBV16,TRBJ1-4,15,CASSFDIPTNEKLFF
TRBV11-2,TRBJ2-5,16,CASSLSVGGLQETQYF
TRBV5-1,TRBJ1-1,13,CASSLTGRGEAFF
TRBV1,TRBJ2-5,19,CTSSQPGTSGGPFQETQYF
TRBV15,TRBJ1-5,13,CATSRETHQPQHF
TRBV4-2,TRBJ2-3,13,CASSHRFTDTQYF
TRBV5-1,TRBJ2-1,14,CASSLFGQDNEQFF